These 14 T cell receptor beta chains originate from one sample sequenced in a study of cytomegalovirus exposure and HLA in healthy donors. The PCR had 60 Vbeta and 13 Jbeta primers. Generated by immunoSEQ multiplex PCR, the TCRdb table keeps only in-frame clones and is missing some. The table lists about 82,000 clones, about 9.5% of them singletons. Material for sequencing was PBMCs. The origin of the receptors is a man aged 60 to 69 in good health and CMV-seropositive.

This chain links TRBV19 with TRBJ2-5; TRBD2 matches 9 bases. The V gene's germline CDR1 is LNHDA and CDR2 SQIVND (reference sequence). V lost 6 bases, J lost 2 bases, and 13 bases stayed unmatched. This CDR3 contains 17 residues. CDR3 in amino acids: CASSSVAGVRVQETQYF. DNA of the CDR3: TGTGCCAGTAGCTCGGTAGCGGGAGTAAGGGTACAAGAGACCCAGTACTTC.

Here the CDR3 reads CASTDPTGTDTQYF. CDR3 coding DNA: TGTGCCAGCACAGACCCGACAGGGACAGATACGCAGTATTTT. The V call is TRBV6-5, the J call TRBJ2-3, with 7 nucleotides matching TRBD1. The CDR3 runs to 14 residues. Germline-derived CDR1 and CDR2 are MNHEY and SVGAGI. V trimming: 7 bases; J trimming: 3 bases; junction bases outside the gene matches: 7.

This clone was found a few times. This chain connects TRBV11-2 to TRBJ2-1, with TRBD2 identical over 7 bases. This CDR3 has 11 amino acids. V dropped 4 bases and J dropped 10; count of bases not matched to a gene: 1. Per germline, CDR1 SGHAT and CDR2 FQNNGV. CDR3: CASSYGGEQFF. The CDR3 DNA follows: TGTGCCAGCAGCTACGGGGGGGAGCAGTTCTTC.

In regard to this clone: At one end, the junction sequence differs from germline, possibly due to a read error. The chain combines TRBV7-7 with TRBJ2-5; 9 bases align to TRBD2. This CDR3 is built from 15 residues. The germline gives CDR1 SSHAT, CDR2 FNYEAQ (reference sequence). CDR3 amino acids: CASSLSGGLEETQYF. For the CDR3, the DNA is TGTGCTAGCAGCTTGAGCGGGGGGCTCGAAGAGACCCAGTACTTC.

V and J are TRBV5-1 and TRBJ1-1, with 8 bases aligning to TRBD1. This CDR3 has 15 residues. In germline, CDR1 is SGHRS, CDR2 YFSETQ. Trimming cost V 4 bases and J 4 bases; bases outside gene matches: 9. The CDR3 sequence: CASSVNTGGGTEAFF. CDR3 sequence (DNA): TGCGCCAGCAGCGTAAACACAGGGGGAGGCACTGAAGCTTTCTTT.

The V and J genes are TRBV30 and TRBJ1-2, with 7 nucleotides matching TRBD1. CDR3 size: 14 residues. The trim removed 4 bases at V and 4 bases at J, leaving 9 bases unmatched. Per germline, CDR1 GTSNPN and CDR2 SVGIG (reference sequence). CDR3 bases: TGTGCCTGGACAGATACTCAGGGGGTCTATGGCTACACCTTC. This encodes CAWTDTQGVYGYTF.

This clone has a handful of counts. The chain has TRBV7-9 and TRBJ2-3; a possible D gene is TRBD1 (5 bases). Germline-derived CDR1 and CDR2 are SEHNR and FQNEAQ (reference sequence). The CDR3 runs 16 residues. V lost 0 bases and J 0 bases, leaving 10 bases between the germline ends. DNA of the CDR3: TGTGCCAGCAGCTTAGCGCGGACACCTAGCACAGATACGCAGTATTTT. It specifies CASSLARTPSTDTQYF. The variable domain in full, completed from reference TRBV7-9 and TRBJ2-3, reads DTGVSQNPRHKITKRGQNVTFRCDPISEHNRLYWYRQTLGQGPEFLTYFQNEAQLEKSRLLSDRFSAERPKGSFSTLEIQRTEQGDSAMYLCASSLARTPSTDTQYFGPGTRLTVL.

This clone was observed a handful of times. J is TRBJ1-2 and V is TRBV5-1; no clear D. With 3 bases removed from V and 0 bases from J, the gap between germline ends came to 9 bases. Germline lookup yields CDR1 SGHRS and CDR2 YFSETQ. CDR3 length: 14 amino acids. The CDR3 region has the DNA TGCGCCAGCAGCTCCCATGGAGCTAACTATGGCTACACCTTC. The encoded protein is CASSSHGANYGYTF.

The chain uses TRBV28 and TRBJ1-3; D remains unclear. The CDR3 runs 14 residues. Trimming removed 6 bases from V and 0 bases from J, with 9 bases in between. Germline V gene lookup returns CDR1 MDHEN and CDR2 SYDVKM. CDR3 sequence reads: CASRSWSSGNTIYF. The CDR3, as DNA: TGTGCCAGCAGGTCCTGGAGCTCTGGAAACACCATATATTTT.

This clone has a count of ten or more. The V and J genes are TRBV6-1 and TRBJ1-2; TRBD1 is a possible D gene (5 bases). The V end lost 7 bases, the J end lost 2 bases, and 14 bases lay between the germline ends. This CDR3 is 14 amino acids long. Germline CDR1 reads MNHNS; CDR2 reads SASEGT. The CDR3 loop reads CASKGKEGNYGYTF. The CDR3 DNA reads as TGTGCCAGCAAGGGGAAGGAGGGCAACTATGGCTACACCTTC.

This clone appeared a few times. This chain uses TRBV7-9 with TRBJ2-2, with 8 bases aligning to TRBD2. Germline V gene sequence: CDR1 SEHNR, CDR2 FQNEAQ (reference sequence). This CDR3 has 16 residues. The ends lost 1 base at V and 6 bases at J; junction bases unmatched: 7. The CDR3 spells CASSLVAGGAAGELFF. The DNA for the CDR3 is TGTGCCAGCAGCTTAGTCGCCGGGGGGGCGGCCGGGGAGCTGTTTTTT.

The V call is TRBV7-2, the J call TRBJ2-7, with a possible D match to TRBD2 (7 bases). Trimming removed 5 bases from V and 5 bases from J, with 19 bases in between. CDR1 is SGHTA and CDR2 is FQGNSA in the germline V gene. The CDR3 loop spans 15 amino acids. The CDR3 region is CASSIKGEGHHEQYF. DNA of the CDR3: TGTGCCAGCAGCATCAAGGGGGAGGGCCACCACGAGCAGTACTTC.

This clone was observed a few times. This rearrangement joins TRBV28 to TRBJ2-5; tentatively, D is TRBD2 (6 bases). The CDR3 runs to 14 residues. Trimming pared 6 bases from V and 0 bases from J, leaving 11 bases between. Germline CDR1 reads MDHEN; CDR2 reads SYDVKM. The DNA for the CDR3 is TGTGCCAGCAGCATGGGACTCAACCAAGAGACCCAGTACTTC. Amino acid sequence: CASSMGLNQETQYF.

V is TRBV7-9 and J is TRBJ2-5; 11 bases agree with TRBD2. V was clipped by 6 bases and J by 4 bases; unmatched bases: 7. The CDR3 consists of 15 residues. The germline gives CDR1 SEHNR, CDR2 FQNEAQ (reference sequence). CDR3: CASSSTGTSGETQYF. DNA of the CDR3: TGTGCCAGCAGTTCAACCGGGACTAGCGGAGAGACCCAGTACTTC.